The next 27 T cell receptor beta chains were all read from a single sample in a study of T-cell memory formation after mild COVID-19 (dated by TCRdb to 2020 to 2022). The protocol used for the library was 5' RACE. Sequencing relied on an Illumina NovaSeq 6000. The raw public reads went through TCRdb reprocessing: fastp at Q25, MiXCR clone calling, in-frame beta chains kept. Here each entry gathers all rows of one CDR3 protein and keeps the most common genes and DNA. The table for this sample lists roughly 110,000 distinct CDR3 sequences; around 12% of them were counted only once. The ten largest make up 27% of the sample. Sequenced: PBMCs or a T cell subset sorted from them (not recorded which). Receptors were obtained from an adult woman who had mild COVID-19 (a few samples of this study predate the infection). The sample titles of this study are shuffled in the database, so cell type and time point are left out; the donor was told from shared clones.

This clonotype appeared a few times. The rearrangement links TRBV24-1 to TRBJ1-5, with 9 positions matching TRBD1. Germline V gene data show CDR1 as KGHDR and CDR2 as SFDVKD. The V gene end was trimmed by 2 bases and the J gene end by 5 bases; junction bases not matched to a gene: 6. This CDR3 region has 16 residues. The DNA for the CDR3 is TGTGCCACCAGTGATTCGGACAGGGGTGAGTATCAGCCCCAGCATTTT. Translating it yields CATSDSDRGEYQPQHF.

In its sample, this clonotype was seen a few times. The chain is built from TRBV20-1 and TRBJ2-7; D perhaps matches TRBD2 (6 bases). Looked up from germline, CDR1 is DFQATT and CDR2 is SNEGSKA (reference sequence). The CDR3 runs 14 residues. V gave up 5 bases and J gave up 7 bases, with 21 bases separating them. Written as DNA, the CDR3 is TGCAGTGCTCCGGTCGGAGGGGCTTCGAGAGAGCAGTACTTC. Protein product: CSAPVGGASREQYF.

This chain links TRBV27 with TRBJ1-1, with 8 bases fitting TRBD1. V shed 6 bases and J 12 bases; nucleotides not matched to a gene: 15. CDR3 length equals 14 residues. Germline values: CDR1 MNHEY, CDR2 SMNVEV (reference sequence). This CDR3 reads CASSPQGAPRLSFF. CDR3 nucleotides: TGTGCCAGCAGCCCTCAGGGGGCTCCTCGGCTTTCTTTCTTT.

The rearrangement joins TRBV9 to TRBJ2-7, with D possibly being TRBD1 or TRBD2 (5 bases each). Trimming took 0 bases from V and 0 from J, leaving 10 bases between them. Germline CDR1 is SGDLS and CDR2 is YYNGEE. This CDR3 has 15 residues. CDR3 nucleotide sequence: TGTGCCAGCAGCGTAGGTTCGGGGACCTCCTACGAGCAGTACTTC. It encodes CASSVGSGTSYEQYF.

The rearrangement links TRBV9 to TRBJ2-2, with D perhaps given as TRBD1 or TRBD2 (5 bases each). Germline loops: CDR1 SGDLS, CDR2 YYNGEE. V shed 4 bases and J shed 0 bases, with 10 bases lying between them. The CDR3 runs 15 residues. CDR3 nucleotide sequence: TGTGCCAGCAGCTTAGTGGGGGCGAACACCGGGGAGCTGTTTTTT. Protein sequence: CASSLVGANTGELFF.

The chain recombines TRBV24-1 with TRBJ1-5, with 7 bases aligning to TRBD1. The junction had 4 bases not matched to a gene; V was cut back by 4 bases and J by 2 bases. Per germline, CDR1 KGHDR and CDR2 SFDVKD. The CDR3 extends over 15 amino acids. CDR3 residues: CATSDRGQGNQPQHF. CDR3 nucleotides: TGTGCCACCAGTGACCGAGGACAGGGCAATCAGCCCCAGCATTTT.

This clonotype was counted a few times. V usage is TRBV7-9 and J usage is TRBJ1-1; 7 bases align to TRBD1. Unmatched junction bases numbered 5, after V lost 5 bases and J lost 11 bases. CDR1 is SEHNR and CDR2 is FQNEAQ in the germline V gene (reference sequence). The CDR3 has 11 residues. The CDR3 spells CASSLTGDAFF. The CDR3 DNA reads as TGTGCCAGCAGCCTAACAGGGGACGCTTTCTTT.

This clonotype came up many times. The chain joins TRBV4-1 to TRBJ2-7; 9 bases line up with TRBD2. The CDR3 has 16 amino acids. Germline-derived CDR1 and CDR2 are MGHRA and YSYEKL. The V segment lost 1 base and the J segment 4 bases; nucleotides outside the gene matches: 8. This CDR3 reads CASSQVGGGAWYEQYF. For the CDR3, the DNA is TGCGCCAGCAGCCAAGTGGGCGGGGGGGCCTGGTACGAGCAGTACTTC.

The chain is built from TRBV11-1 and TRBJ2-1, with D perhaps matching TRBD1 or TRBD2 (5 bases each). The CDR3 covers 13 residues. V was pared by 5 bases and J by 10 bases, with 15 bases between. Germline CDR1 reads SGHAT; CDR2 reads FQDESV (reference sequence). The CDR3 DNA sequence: TGTGCCAGCAGCCCGGGACGGCTTATGGAGCAGTTCTTC. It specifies CASSPGRLMEQFF.

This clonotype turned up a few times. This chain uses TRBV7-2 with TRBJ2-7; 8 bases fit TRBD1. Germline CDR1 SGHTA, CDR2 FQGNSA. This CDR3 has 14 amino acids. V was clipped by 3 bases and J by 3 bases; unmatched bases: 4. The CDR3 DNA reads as TGTGCCAGCAGCTTTGGGACAGGACGCTACGAGCAGTACTTC. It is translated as CASSFGTGRYEQYF.

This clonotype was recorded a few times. The CDR3 coding sequence is TGTGCCAGCAGCCACTTCCTACTGGGGGACACAGATACGCAGTATTTT. Translation gives CASSHFLLGDTDTQYF. The chain carries TRBV7-9 and TRBJ2-3; either TRBD1 or TRBD2 may supply D (5 bases each). CDR1 is SEHNR and CDR2 is FQNEAQ in the germline V gene (reference sequence). CDR3 length equals 16 residues. Trimming stripped 5 bases from V and 2 bases from J, with 17 bases between.

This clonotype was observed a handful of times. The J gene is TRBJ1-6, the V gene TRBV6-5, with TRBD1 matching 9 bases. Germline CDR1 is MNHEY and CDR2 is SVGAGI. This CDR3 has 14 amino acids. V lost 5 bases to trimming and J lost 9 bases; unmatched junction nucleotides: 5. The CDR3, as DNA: TGTGCCAGCAGTCCGGGACAGGGAGGTTCACCCCTCCACTTT. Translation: CASSPGQGGSPLHF.

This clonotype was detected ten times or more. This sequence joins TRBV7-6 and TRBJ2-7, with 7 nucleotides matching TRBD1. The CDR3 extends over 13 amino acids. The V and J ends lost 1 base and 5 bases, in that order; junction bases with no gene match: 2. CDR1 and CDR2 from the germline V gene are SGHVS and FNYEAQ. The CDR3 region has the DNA TGTGCCAGCAGCTTAGACAGGGGCGACGAGCAGTACTTC. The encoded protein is CASSLDRGDEQYF.

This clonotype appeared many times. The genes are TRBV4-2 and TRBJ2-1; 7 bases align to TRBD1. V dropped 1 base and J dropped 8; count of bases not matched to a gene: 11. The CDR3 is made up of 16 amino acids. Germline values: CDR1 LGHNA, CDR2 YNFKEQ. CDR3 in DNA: TGTGCCAGCAGCCAAGTAAATAAAGGGGGCGCAGATGAGCAGTTCTTC. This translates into CASSQVNKGGADEQFF.

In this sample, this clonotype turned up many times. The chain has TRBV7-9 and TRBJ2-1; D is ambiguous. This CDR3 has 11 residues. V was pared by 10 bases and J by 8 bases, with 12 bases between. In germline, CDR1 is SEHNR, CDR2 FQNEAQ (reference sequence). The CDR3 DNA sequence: TGTGCCACCCTTCGCATACATGAGCAGTTCTTC. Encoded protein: CATLRIHEQFF.

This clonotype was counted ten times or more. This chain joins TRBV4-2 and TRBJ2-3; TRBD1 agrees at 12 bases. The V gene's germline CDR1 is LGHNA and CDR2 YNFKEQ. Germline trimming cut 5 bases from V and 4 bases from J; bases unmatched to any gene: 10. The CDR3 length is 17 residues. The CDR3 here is CASSSGQGARAADTQYF. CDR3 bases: TGTGCCAGCAGCTCGGGACAGGGGGCGCGGGCTGCAGATACGCAGTATTTT.

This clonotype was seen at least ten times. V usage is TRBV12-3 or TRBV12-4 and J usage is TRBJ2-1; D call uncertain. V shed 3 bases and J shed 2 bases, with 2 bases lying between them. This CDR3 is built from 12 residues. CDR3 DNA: TGTGCCAGCAGTTTTCCCTACAATGAGCAGTTCTTC. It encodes CASSFPYNEQFF.

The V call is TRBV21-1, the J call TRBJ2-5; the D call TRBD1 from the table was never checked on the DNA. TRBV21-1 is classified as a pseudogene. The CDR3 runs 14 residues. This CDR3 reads CASSRWTAQETQYF. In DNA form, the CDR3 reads TGTGCCAGCAGCAGATGGACAGCCCAAGAGACCCAGTACTTC.

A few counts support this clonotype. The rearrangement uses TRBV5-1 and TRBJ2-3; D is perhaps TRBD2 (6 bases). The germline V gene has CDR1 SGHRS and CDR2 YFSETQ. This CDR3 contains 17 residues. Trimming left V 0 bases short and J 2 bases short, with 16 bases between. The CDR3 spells CASSLEAATSITDTQYF. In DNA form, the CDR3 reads TGCGCCAGCAGCTTGGAGGCCGCCACTAGCATCACAGATACGCAGTATTTT. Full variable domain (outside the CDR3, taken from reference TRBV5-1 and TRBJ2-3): KAGVTQTPRYLIKTRGQQVTLSCSPISGHRSVSWYQQTPGQGLQFLFEYFSETQRNKGNFPGRFSGRQFSNSRSEMNVSTLELGDSALYLCASSLEAATSITDTQYFGPGTRLTVL.

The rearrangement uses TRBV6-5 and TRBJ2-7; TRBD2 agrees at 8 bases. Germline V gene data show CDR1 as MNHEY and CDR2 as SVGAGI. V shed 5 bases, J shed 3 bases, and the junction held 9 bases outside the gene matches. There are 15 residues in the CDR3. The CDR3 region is CASSPDAGGSYEQYF. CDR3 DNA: TGTGCCAGCAGTCCCGATGCGGGAGGAAGCTACGAGCAGTACTTC.

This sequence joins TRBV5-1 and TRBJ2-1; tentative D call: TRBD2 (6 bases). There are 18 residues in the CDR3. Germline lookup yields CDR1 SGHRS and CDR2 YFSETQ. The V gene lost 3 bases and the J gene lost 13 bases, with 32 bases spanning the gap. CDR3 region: CASSSSGQRISMSSSQFF. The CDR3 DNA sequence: TGCGCCAGCAGCTCCAGCGGGCAGAGGATTTCAATGAGCAGTTCTCAGTTCTTC.

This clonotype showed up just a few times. CDR3 DNA sequence: TGCGCCAGCAGCTTTAGAGAAGGGGGCACCTACGAGCAGTACTTC. It specifies CASSFREGGTYEQYF. This chain connects TRBV5-1 to TRBJ2-7; 7 bases fit TRBD1. In germline, CDR1 is SGHRS, CDR2 YFSETQ. This CDR3 contains 15 residues. V lost 2 bases and J lost 2; bases outside the gene matches: 7.

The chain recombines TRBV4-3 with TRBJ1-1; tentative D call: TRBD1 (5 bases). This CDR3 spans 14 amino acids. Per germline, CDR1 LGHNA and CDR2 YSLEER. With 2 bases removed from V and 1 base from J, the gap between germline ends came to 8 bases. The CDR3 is CASSQQGWNTEAFF. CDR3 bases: TGCGCCAGCAGCCAACAGGGCTGGAACACTGAAGCTTTCTTT.

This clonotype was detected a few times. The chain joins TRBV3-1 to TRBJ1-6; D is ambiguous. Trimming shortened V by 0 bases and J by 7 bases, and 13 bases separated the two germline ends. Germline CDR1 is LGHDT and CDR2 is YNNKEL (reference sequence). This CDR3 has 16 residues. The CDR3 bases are TGTGCCAGCAGCCAAGATGAAGATCCGGAAAATTCACCCCTCCACTTT. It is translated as CASSQDEDPENSPLHF.

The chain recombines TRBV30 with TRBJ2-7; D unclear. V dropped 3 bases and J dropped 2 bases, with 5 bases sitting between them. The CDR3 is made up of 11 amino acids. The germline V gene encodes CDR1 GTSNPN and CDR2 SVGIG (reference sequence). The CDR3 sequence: CAWSHTYEQYF. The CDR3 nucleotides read TGTGCCTGGAGCCATACCTACGAGCAGTACTTC. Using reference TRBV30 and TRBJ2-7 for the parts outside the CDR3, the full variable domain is SQTIHQWPATLVQPVGSPLSLECTVEGTSNPNLYWYRQAAGRGLQLLFYSVGIGQISSEVPQNLSASRPQDRQFILSSKKLLLSDSGFYLCAWSHTYEQYFGPGTRLTVT.

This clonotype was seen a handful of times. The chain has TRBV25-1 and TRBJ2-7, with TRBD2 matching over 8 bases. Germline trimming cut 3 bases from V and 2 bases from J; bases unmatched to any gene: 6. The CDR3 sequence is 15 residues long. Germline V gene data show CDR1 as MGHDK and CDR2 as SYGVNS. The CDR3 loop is CASSEIGGGAYEQYF. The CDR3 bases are TGTGCCAGCAGTGAGATCGGGGGGGGTGCCTACGAGCAGTACTTC.

This CDR3 reads CASRHGEQYF. The CDR3 bases are TGTGCCAGCAGACATGGGGAGCAGTACTTC. V usage is TRBV11-2 and J usage is TRBJ2-7; D remains ambiguous. V lost 6 bases and J 7 bases, leaving 7 bases between the germline ends. Looked up from germline, CDR1 is SGHAT and CDR2 is FQNNGV. The CDR3 is made up of 10 amino acids. Combining the CDR3 with reference TRBV11-2 and TRBJ2-7 gives the whole variable domain EAGVAQSPRYKIIEKRQSVAFWCNPISGHATLYWYQQILGQGPKLLIQFQNNGVVDDSQLPKDRFSAERLKGVDSTLKIQPAKLEDSAVYLCASRHGEQYFGPGTRLTVT.